This T cell receptor (beta chain) was sequenced for a study of cytomegalovirus exposure and HLA in healthy donors. About the research overall: It was reported in a later analysis that the 90 to 150 validation repertoires used the same platform as the 550 to 800 first-cohort repertoires. Study results and limitations: The tendency of first-cohort TCR clusters to co-occur in the roughly 110 validation repertoires was the finding of a later analysis. While the bulk of TCR sequences proved rare, some public TCRs turned up in many donors.

Data came from immunoSEQ multiplex PCR; TCRdb stores just in-frame clones and leaves some out. The data hold over 200,000 clones, with roughly 83% observed a single time. In the case of this clone: Antigen: not known.

These donors were members of the roughly 120-subject validation cohort, a group separate from the approximately 640-subject first cohort. Germline V lookup: CDR1 SEHNR, CDR2 FQNEAQ (reference sequence). This CDR3 comprises 15 residues. Trimming cost V 2 bases and J 1 base; bases outside gene matches: 3. This chain joins TRBV7-9 and TRBJ2-5; 8 bases match TRBD2. The receptor was derived from a woman between 18 and 29 years old in good health and CMV-seronegative. What was sequenced was PBMCs. CDR3 nucleotides: TGTGCCAGCAGCTTACCAGGGACTAGCCAAGAGACCCAGTACTTC. Translation: CASSLPGTSQETQYF.